This TCR beta chain appears in the sequencing data of a study of T cell responses to AZD1222 COVID-19 vaccine. Some clones are missing from TCRdb's copy, which holds only in-frame ones; the method was immunoSEQ multiplex PCR. The table lists about 130,000 clones, approximately 91% of them singletons. V lost 5 bases to trimming and J lost 1 base, with 2 bases between them. CDR1 is LGHDT and CDR2 is YNNKEL in the germline V gene (reference sequence). This CDR3 contains 11 residues. This specimen consisted of peripheral blood, obtained 28 days after the second AZD1222 dose. The chain has TRBV3-1 (or the pseudogene TRBV3-2) and TRBJ2-5, with D unclear. The TCR comes from an adult who received the AZD1222 COVID-19 vaccine. The CDR3 DNA reads TGTGCCAGCAGCTCCCAAGAGACCCAGTACTTC. Translating gives CASSSQETQYF.